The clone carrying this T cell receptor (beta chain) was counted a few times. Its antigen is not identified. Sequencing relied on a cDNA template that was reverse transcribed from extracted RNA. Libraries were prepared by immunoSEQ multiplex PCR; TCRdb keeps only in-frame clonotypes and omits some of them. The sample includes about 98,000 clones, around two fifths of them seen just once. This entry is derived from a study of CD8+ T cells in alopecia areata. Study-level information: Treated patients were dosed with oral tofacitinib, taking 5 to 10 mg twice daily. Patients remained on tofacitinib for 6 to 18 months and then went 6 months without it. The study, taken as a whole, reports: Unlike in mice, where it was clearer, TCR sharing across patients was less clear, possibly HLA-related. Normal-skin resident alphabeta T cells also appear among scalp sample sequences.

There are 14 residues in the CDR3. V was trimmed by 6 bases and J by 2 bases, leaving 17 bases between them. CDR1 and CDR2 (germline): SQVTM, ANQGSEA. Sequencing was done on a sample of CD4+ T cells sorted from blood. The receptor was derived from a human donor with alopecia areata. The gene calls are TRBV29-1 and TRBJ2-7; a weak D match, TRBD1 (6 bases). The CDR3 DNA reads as TGCAGCGTGACCACAGGGACAATCGCCTACGAGCAGTACTTC. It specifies CSVTTGTIAYEQYF.